This TCR beta chain originates from a study of shared clonotypes between healthy human individuals. Study in general: With ages of 18 to 49, the donors were a couple of women and three men.

Study-level findings and limits: When compared with the clonotypes that were shared by all four sorted-subset donors, the non-shared clonotypes turned out to have lower generation probabilities. Naive subsets generally had larger estimated richness than memory subsets.

Points on this clone: The target antigen is unknown.

This table comes from immunoSEQ multiplex PCR, and its TCRdb copy is limited to in-frame clones, with some not included. The profile shows over 1.5 million clones, 95% to 99% of them singletons. CDR3 size: 12 residues. Germline values: CDR1 MGHRA, CDR2 YSYEKL. V shed 0 bases and J shed 7 bases, with 6 bases lying between them. This rearrangement joins TRBV4-1 to TRBJ1-2; D is unclear. The TCR originated in a man under 40 in good health. The material sequenced was naive CD4+ T cells sorted from blood. Subset: CD45RA+ positively selected. DNA of the CDR3: TGCGCCAGCAGCCAAGATTGGAGTGGCTACACCTTC. Residues: CASSQDWSGYTF.